This T cell receptor beta chain is drawn from a study of blood T cell repertoires in COVID-19. Study overall: The United States, Italy and Spain were the sources of the acute and convalescent COVID-19 samples. PBMCs, B-cell-depleted T cells, or T cells provided the cDNA or gDNA that made up the material.

In the authors' workflow: For nucleated cells, counts were estimated from reference gene primer amplification. Method: immunoSEQ multiplex PCR; TCRdb's copy keeps in-frame clones and lacks some. The V and J calls and clone size come from that table; D and trimming were worked out from the DNA. The repertoire consists of about 45,000 clones, with about 85% occurring once and the leading ten covering 5% to 6.5%. The germline V and J ends were trimmed by 4 bases and 0 bases, with 13 bases remaining between them. From germline, CDR1 is SGHRS and CDR2 YFSETQ. The CDR3 covers 15 residues. The specimen was peripheral blood. The gene calls are TRBV5-1 and TRBJ2-5; tentative D call: TRBD1 (7 bases). The TCR comes from a man aged 45-65 years with active COVID-19. CDR3 loop: CASSAGQNNQETQYF. In DNA form, the CDR3 reads TGCGCCAGCAGCGCGGGACAGAATAACCAAGAGACCCAGTACTTC. The full variable domain, completed using reference TRBV5-1 and TRBJ2-5, is KAGVTQTPRYLIKTRGQQVTLSCSPISGHRSVSWYQQTPGQGLQFLFEYFSETQRNKGNFPGRFSGRQFSNSRSEMNVSTLELGDSALYLCASSAGQNNQETQYFGPGTRLLVL.